Listed here are 30 T cell receptor beta chains from one sample, sequenced in a study of memory CD4+ T cells and cytomegalovirus serostatus. The repertoire was sequenced with immunoSEQ multiplex PCR; TCRdb's copy has only in-frame clones and lacks some. The sample lists 50,000 to 60,000 clones, more than 70% seen once, with 1.1% to 1.5% in the top ten. Single viable CD3+CD4+CD8-CD45RO+ cells were sorted as the memory CD4+ T cells. Sequencing was carried out using memory CD4+ T cells from blood. The receptors stem from an adult in good health and CMV-seropositive.

J is TRBJ1-2 and V is TRBV4-2, with D possibly TRBD1 on 6 matching bases. V gave up 0 bases and J gave up 6 bases, with 17 bases separating them. Per the germline V gene, CDR1 is LGHNA and CDR2 is YNFKEQ. CDR3 length: 16 amino acids. CDR3 in DNA: TGTGCCAGCAGCCAAGAAACCAGGGGAGTACGAGATGGCTACACCTTC. Its translation: CASSQETRGVRDGYTF.

The chain joins TRBV11-2 to TRBJ1-2; D is possibly TRBD1 (5 bases). The CDR3 consists of 15 residues. Germline V lookup: CDR1 SGHAT, CDR2 FQNNGV. The V and J ends lost 0 bases and 4 bases respectively, with 12 bases between them. In DNA form, the CDR3 reads TGTGCCAGCAGCTTAGACCCCACAGGAGGCTATGGCTACACCTTC. Translation gives CASSLDPTGGYGYTF.

This clone was recorded once. The CDR3 nucleotides read TGTGCCAGCAGCTTATCCCAGGGCATAGGGTACGAGCAGTACTTC. Translating it yields CASSLSQGIGYEQYF. The chain recombines TRBV13 with TRBJ2-7, with TRBD1 as a possible D gene (5 bases). Germline V gene sequence: CDR1 PRHDT, CDR2 FYEKMQ (reference sequence). The CDR3 runs 15 residues. V dropped 2 bases and J dropped 4 bases, with 15 bases sitting between them.

CDR3 sequence reads: CASSFEGASNQPQHF. Here the CDR3 DNA reads TGTGCCAGCAGCTTTGAGGGGGCCAGCAATCAGCCCCAGCATTTT. The V gene is TRBV7-8, the J gene TRBJ1-5; 7 bases agree with TRBD1. Trimming removed 3 bases from V and 1 base from J; junction bases left unmatched: 3. The CDR3 covers 15 residues. Germline V CDR1 and CDR2: SGHVS, FQNEAQ.

On this clone itself: Distinct nucleotide sequences in the sample also encode this CDR3. This rearrangement joins TRBV19 to TRBJ2-2; 8 positions agree with TRBD1. V shed 3 bases, J shed 7 bases, and the junction held 4 bases outside the gene matches. Germline V lookup: CDR1 LNHDA, CDR2 SQIVND (reference sequence). The CDR3 is made up of 14 amino acids. The CDR3 is CASSISRGRGELFF. CDR3 sequence (DNA): TGTGCCAGTAGTATTTCCAGGGGGCGCGGGGAGCTGTTTTTT.

The CDR3, as DNA: TGTGCCAGCAGCTTAGGAAGGAACAATGAGCAGTTCTTC. Translating it yields CASSLGRNNEQFF. This chain links TRBV7-2 with TRBJ2-1; D gene unclear. Trimming stripped 1 base from V and 5 bases from J, with 6 bases between. The CDR3 length is 13 residues. Germline loops: CDR1 SGHTA, CDR2 FQGNSA.

CDR3 protein: CSVRTGATNYGYTF. CDR3 nucleotide sequence: TGCAGCGTTCGTACCGGGGCCACTAACTATGGCTACACCTTC. The chain uses TRBV29-1 and TRBJ1-2, with TRBD1 as a possible D gene (5 bases). V was cut by 5 bases and J by 0 bases, with 13 bases left in between. Germline V lookup: CDR1 SQVTM, CDR2 ANQGSEA. This CDR3 is built from 14 residues.

The chain carries TRBV25-1 and TRBJ2-5, with D maybe TRBD1 (6 bases). V lost 1 base, J lost 5 bases, and 14 bases lay in between. The CDR3 has 15 amino acids. Per the germline V gene, CDR1 is MGHDK and CDR2 is SYGVNS. CDR3 sequence: CASSESGALGETQYF. The DNA for the CDR3 is TGTGCCAGCAGTGAATCAGGGGCCTTGGGGGAGACCCAGTACTTC.

In DNA, the CDR3 is TGTGCCAGCAGCTTGGAACAGGGGGGCGAGCAGTACTTC. Its protein product is CASSLEQGGEQYF. The chain joins TRBV5-6 to TRBJ2-7; 8 nucleotides match TRBD1. The length of the CDR3 is 13 residues. The J segment lost 6 bases and the V segment lost 0 bases, leaving 2 bases of the junction unmatched. Looked up from germline, CDR1 is SGHDT and CDR2 is YYEEEE.

CDR3 protein: CASSLPSGGSYEQYF. The CDR3 DNA reads TGTGCCAGCAGCTTACCTAGCGGGGGCTCCTACGAGCAGTACTTC. The chain links TRBV7-9 to TRBJ2-7; TRBD2 agrees at 10 bases. Germline assignment: CDR1 SEHNR and CDR2 FQNEAQ (reference sequence). V trimming: 2 bases; J trimming: 0 bases; junction bases outside the gene matches: 1. This CDR3 is 15 amino acids long.

The chain uses TRBV11-2 and TRBJ1-3; D is possibly TRBD1 (5 bases). Looked up from germline, CDR1 is SGHAT and CDR2 is FQNNGV. Trimming took off 1 base at V and 4 bases at J, with 11 bases between the two ends. CDR3 length: 15 amino acids. CDR3: CASSLGTRVGNTIYF. The CDR3 DNA reads as TGTGCCAGCAGCTTAGGTACCAGGGTCGGAAACACCATATATTTT.

This clone has a handful of counts. The chain has TRBV11-2 and TRBJ1-2; D gene ambiguous. The germline V gene encodes CDR1 SGHAT and CDR2 FQNNGV. The CDR3 covers 11 residues. Trimming left V 1 base short and J 6 bases short, with 3 bases between. CDR3 sequence reads: CASSLGDGYTF. The CDR3 bases are TGTGCCAGCAGCTTAGGAGATGGCTACACCTTC.

This clone has more than one count but fewer than ten. CDR3 sequence: CATSRDVGNSPLHF. DNA for the CDR3: TGTGCCACCAGCAGAGATGTGGGGAATTCACCCCTCCACTTT. The chain is built from TRBV15 and TRBJ1-6, with D unresolved. Per the germline V gene, CDR1 is LNHNV and CDR2 is YYDKDF (reference sequence). The CDR3 has 14 residues. Trimming removed 0 bases from V and 7 bases from J, with 7 bases in between.

This clone has just a few counts. The CDR3 sequence is CASRGHFIRGETQYF. DNA of the CDR3: TGTGCCAGCAGGGGACACTTTATAAGAGGAGAGACCCAGTACTTC. V gene TRBV2 combines with J gene TRBJ2-5, with a weak D call TRBD1 (6 bases). The ends were cut back, 6 bases at V and 4 bases at J, with 18 bases in the middle. The CDR3 runs to 15 residues. Germline V gene data show CDR1 as SNHLY and CDR2 as FYNNEI.

The chain combines TRBV7-8 with TRBJ2-2; D remains ambiguous. CDR1 is SGHVS, CDR2 FQNEAQ, per germline. The length of the CDR3 is 14 residues. The V gene lost 1 base and the J gene lost 1 base, with 4 bases spanning the gap. CDR3 nucleotide sequence: TGTGCCAGCAGCTTAGTCGGGAACACCGGGGAGCTGTTTTTT. It translates to CASSLVGNTGELFF.

The chain couples TRBV9 to TRBJ1-3; D is ambiguous. This CDR3 spans 14 amino acids. Germline CDR1 SGDLS, CDR2 YYNGEE. Trimming removed 3 bases from V and 0 bases from J, with 7 bases in between. CDR3 bases: TGTGCCAGCAGCGGAAGGGCCTCTGGAAACACCATATATTTT. Translating gives CASSGRASGNTIYF.

This clone is a singleton in its sample. The chain uses TRBV18 and TRBJ2-3; 8 bases match TRBD1. Germline CDR1 and CDR2: KGHSH and LQKENI. Unmatched junction bases numbered 9, after V lost 4 bases and J lost 0 bases. This CDR3 is built from 17 residues. CDR3 sequence reads: CASSHYGQGLSTDTQYF. The CDR3, as DNA: TGTGCCAGCTCACATTACGGACAGGGCTTGAGCACAGATACGCAGTATTTT.

CDR3 protein: CASTLRSGNTDTQYF. CDR3 nucleotide sequence: TGCGCCAGCACTCTGCGGAGCGGGAACACAGATACGCAGTATTTT. The chain combines TRBV5-1 with TRBJ2-3; 7 bases match TRBD2. This CDR3 region has 15 residues. Germline V CDR1 and CDR2: SGHRS, YFSETQ. Trimming took 6 bases from V and 2 from J; bases not matched to a gene: 9.

This clone has only one observation. This chain uses TRBV30 with TRBJ2-3; D remains ambiguous. CDR1 is GTSNPN, CDR2 SVGIG, per germline (reference sequence). The CDR3 loop spans 12 amino acids. Trimming cost V 2 bases and J 9 bases, with 12 bases left between them. The CDR3 here is CAWSPRVRTQYF. For the CDR3, the DNA is TGTGCCTGGAGTCCCCGAGTTAGGACGCAGTATTTT.

This rearrangement joins TRBV2 to TRBJ2-7; 8 nucleotides line up with TRBD1. The CDR3 is 14 amino acids. Germline CDR1 reads SNHLY; CDR2 reads FYNNEI. Trimming took 7 bases from V and 2 from J; bases not matched to a gene: 7. DNA for the CDR3: TGTGCCAGCACCTTGGACAGGGCTACCTACGAGCAGTACTTC. Its translation: CASTLDRATYEQYF.

This clone was observed a single time. The rearrangement joins TRBV4-1 to TRBJ1-3, with D tentatively TRBD1 (5 bases). The CDR3 has 15 residues. Trimming left V 3 bases short and J 0 bases short, with 9 bases between. Germline CDR1 reads MGHRA; CDR2 reads YSYEKL. CDR3 sequence reads: CASSQTAYSGNTIYF. The CDR3 nucleotides are TGCGCCAGCAGCCAGACAGCGTACTCTGGAAACACCATATATTTT.

This chain links TRBV19 with TRBJ1-4, with TRBD1 matching 7 bases. CDR1 and CDR2 (germline): LNHDA, SQIVND (reference sequence). V was pared by 5 bases and J by 4 bases, with 13 bases of the junction left unmatched. The CDR3 consists of 17 residues. DNA for the CDR3: TGTGCCAGTAGTTCCCACCGCCGGGGACAGATTAATGAAAAACTGTTTTTT. It is translated as CASSSHRRGQINEKLFF.

This chain's CDR3 is CASGFDTIPWGGNSPLHF. CDR3 nucleotide sequence: TGTGCTAGTGGTTTCGACACCATCCCTTGGGGAGGCAATTCACCCCTCCACTTT. The J gene is TRBJ1-6, the V gene TRBV12-5; D gene uncertain. The V gene lost 3 bases and the J gene lost 7 bases, with 22 bases spanning the gap. The CDR3 totals 18 residues. Germline V CDR1 and CDR2: LGHNT, FRNRAP.

The chain joins TRBV2 to TRBJ2-5, with D tentatively TRBD1 (5 bases). Germline V CDR1 and CDR2: SNHLY, FYNNEI. With 6 bases removed from V and 2 bases from J, the gap between germline ends came to 13 bases. This CDR3 spans 14 amino acids. The CDR3 nucleotides are TGTGCCAGCAGCCACCGACAGTTTCAAGAGACCCAGTACTTC. This translates into CASSHRQFQETQYF. The variable domain in full, completed from reference TRBV2 and TRBJ2-5, reads EPEVTQTPSHQVTQMGQEVILRCVPISNHLYFYWYRQILGQKVEFLVSFYNNEISEKSEIFDDQFSVERPDGSNFTLKIRSTKLEDSAMYFCASSHRQFQETQYFGPGTRLLVL.

In DNA form, the CDR3 reads TGTGCCAGCAGATCCTGGACAGGGGCGCCTGGAAACACCATATATTTT. This translates into CASRSWTGAPGNTIYF. The J gene is TRBJ1-3, the V gene TRBV28; 9 bases are a match to TRBD1. With 6 bases clipped from V and 2 bases from J, the junction kept 8 bases outside the gene matches. This CDR3 comprises 16 residues. Per the germline V gene, CDR1 is MDHEN and CDR2 is SYDVKM.

The chain combines TRBV5-1 with TRBJ1-2, with TRBD1 matching 10 bases. Germline trimming cut 7 bases from V and 2 bases from J; bases unmatched to any gene: 5. The V gene's germline CDR1 is SGHRS and CDR2 YFSETQ. CDR3 length: 14 residues. Here the CDR3 reads CASGTGDLNYGYTF. The DNA of the CDR3 is TGCGCCAGCGGGACAGGGGACCTGAACTATGGCTACACCTTC.

This rearrangement joins TRBV5-1 to TRBJ2-7, with 10 bases matching TRBD2. From germline, CDR1 is SGHRS and CDR2 YFSETQ. V shed 2 bases, J shed 7 bases, and the junction held 6 bases outside the gene matches. This CDR3 contains 14 residues. The CDR3 nucleotides are TGCGCCAGCAGCTTAGCGGGAGGGATCGAGGAGCAGTACTTC. Translation: CASSLAGGIEEQYF.

The CDR3 protein is CASRGDRGTEAFF. CDR3 DNA: TGTGCCAGCAGGGGGGACAGGGGCACTGAAGCTTTCTTT. The chain has TRBV2 and TRBJ1-1, with TRBD1 identical over 10 bases. Trimming cost V 6 bases and J 4 bases; bases outside gene matches: 2. CDR1 is SNHLY and CDR2 is FYNNEI in the germline V gene. CDR3 length: 13 amino acids. The full variable domain, with the rest looked up from reference TRBV2 and TRBJ1-1, is EPEVTQTPSHQVTQMGQEVILRCVPISNHLYFYWYRQILGQKVEFLVSFYNNEISEKSEIFDDQFSVERPDGSNFTLKIRSTKLEDSAMYFCASRGDRGTEAFFGQGTRLTVV.

A few counts support this clone. The V call is TRBV18, the J call TRBJ2-7, with 7 bases matching TRBD1. This CDR3 is built from 15 residues. Germline V lookup: CDR1 KGHSH, CDR2 LQKENI. J was trimmed by 1 base and V by 3 bases; bases with no gene match: 6. CDR3 coding DNA: TGTGCCAGCTCACCGGGCAGGGGGACGTCCTACGAGCAGTACTTC. This gives the protein CASSPGRGTSYEQYF.

The V gene is TRBV6-5, the J gene TRBJ2-3; D is possibly TRBD1 (5 bases). Germline CDR1 and CDR2: MNHEY and SVGAGI. Trimming took 2 bases from V and 8 from J, leaving 8 bases between them. The CDR3 contains 12 residues. CDR3 sequence (DNA): TGTGCCAGCAGTTACCCTAGGGGTACGCAGTATTTT. Protein product: CASSYPRGTQYF.